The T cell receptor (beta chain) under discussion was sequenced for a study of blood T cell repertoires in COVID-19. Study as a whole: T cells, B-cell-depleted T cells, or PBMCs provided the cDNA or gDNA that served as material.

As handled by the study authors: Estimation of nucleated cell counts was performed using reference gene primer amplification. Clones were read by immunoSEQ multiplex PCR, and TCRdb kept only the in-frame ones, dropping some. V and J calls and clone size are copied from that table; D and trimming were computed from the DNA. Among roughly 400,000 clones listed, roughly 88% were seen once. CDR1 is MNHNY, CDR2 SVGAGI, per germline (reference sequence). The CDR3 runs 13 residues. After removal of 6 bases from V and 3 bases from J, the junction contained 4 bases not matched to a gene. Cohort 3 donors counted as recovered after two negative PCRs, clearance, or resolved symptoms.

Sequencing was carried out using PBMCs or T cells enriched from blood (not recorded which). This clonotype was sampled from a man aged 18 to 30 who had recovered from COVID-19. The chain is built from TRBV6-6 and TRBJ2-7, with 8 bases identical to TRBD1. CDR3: CASRQGEDYEQYF. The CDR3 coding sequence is TGTGCCAGCAGACAGGGGGAGGACTACGAGCAGTACTTC.